Below, one TCR beta chain is given with its context. The antigen remains unidentified. This CDR3 has 15 amino acids. V was cut by 3 bases and J by 2 bases, with 15 bases left in between. CDR1 SGHNT and CDR2 YYREEE come from the germline V gene (reference sequence). This record belongs to a study of cytomegalovirus exposure and HLA in healthy donors. Study-wide points: HLA allele associations emerged for roughly 17,000 TCR beta sequences in a later analysis, at 0.05 false discovery rate. Across HLA loci, a later analysis found differing TCR association rates, with DRB1 most and HLA-C fewest.

The PCR had 60 Vbeta and 13 Jbeta primers. The repertoire was sequenced with immunoSEQ multiplex PCR; TCRdb's copy has only in-frame clones and lacks some. The sample carries fewer than 85,000 clones, about 78% recorded once. The origin of this receptor is a man aged 18 to 29 in good health and CMV-seropositive. The specimen sequenced was PBMCs. This chain joins TRBV5-4 and TRBJ2-7, with TRBD1 as a possible D gene (6 bases). CDR3 sequence: CASSSIPTGAYEQYF. DNA of the CDR3: TGTGCCAGCAGCTCGATTCCGACAGGAGCCTACGAGCAGTACTTC.